This T cell receptor beta chain is from a study of cytomegalovirus exposure and HLA in healthy donors. CDR3 length: 13 residues. V dropped 0 bases and J dropped 9 bases, with 9 bases sitting between them. Germline CDR1 SGHTA, CDR2 FQGNSA. Researchers ran the PCR with 60 Vbeta and 13 Jbeta primers. The table came from immunoSEQ multiplex PCR; TCRdb's copy has only in-frame clones and leaves some out. The table shows about 140,000 clones, with about four fifths occurring only once. The chain links TRBV7-2 to TRBJ1-5; D unclear. The clonotype comes from a male donor in good health and CMV-seronegative. Sample: PBMCs. CDR3 protein: CASSLAEGSPQHF. Written as DNA, the CDR3 is TGTGCCAGCAGCTTAGCGGAGGGATCGCCCCAGCATTTT. Supplemented by reference TRBV7-2 and TRBJ1-5, the full variable domain reads GAGVSQSPSNKVTEKGKDVELRCDPISGHTALYWYRQSLGQGLEFLIYFQGNSAPDKSGLPSDRFSAERTGGSVSTLTIQRTQQEDSAVYLCASSLAEGSPQHFGDGTRLSIL.